This T cell receptor (beta chain) was profiled in a study of T cells in Graves' hyperthyroidism and ophthalmopathy. Overall study context: Blood from the periphery was taken at initial diagnosis, before any treatment.

The germline V gene has CDR1 MGHRA and CDR2 YSYEKL. The length of the CDR3 is 17 residues. V lost 0 bases to trimming and J lost 8 bases, with 19 bases between them. The investigators amplified TCR beta CDR3 regions from RNA transcripts. First-round RT-PCR of the TCR CDR3 relied on the HTBI primer set. Each CDR3 protein gets one entry after TCRdb re-called the multiplex PCR reads with MiXCR. The table lists some 500,000 distinct CDR3 sequences, 14% of them singletons. The sample taken for sequencing was blood. The gene calls are TRBV4-1 and TRBJ1-4, with a weak D call TRBD1 (6 bases). The receptor was derived from a woman aged 18-35 years with Graves' hyperthyroidism. The CDR3 nucleotides are TGCGCCAGCAGCCAAGAAGGGGCACAGGGCGCCACCGAAAAACTGTTTTTT. Amino acids: CASSQEGAQGATEKLFF.